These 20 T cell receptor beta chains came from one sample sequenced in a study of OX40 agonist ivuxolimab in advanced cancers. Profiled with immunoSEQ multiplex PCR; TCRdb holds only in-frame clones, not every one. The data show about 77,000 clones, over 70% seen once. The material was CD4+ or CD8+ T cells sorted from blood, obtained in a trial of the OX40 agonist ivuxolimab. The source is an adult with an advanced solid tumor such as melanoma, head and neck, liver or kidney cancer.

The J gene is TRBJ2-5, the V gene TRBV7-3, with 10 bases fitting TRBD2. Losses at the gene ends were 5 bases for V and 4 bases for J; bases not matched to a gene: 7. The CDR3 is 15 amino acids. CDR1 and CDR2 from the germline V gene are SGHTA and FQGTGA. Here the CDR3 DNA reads TGTGCCAGCAGCCCTAGCGGGAGCCGCGGAGAGACCCAGTACTTC. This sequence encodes CASSPSGSRGETQYF. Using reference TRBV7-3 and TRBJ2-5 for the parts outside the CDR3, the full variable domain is GAGVSQTPSNKVTEKGKYVELRCDPISGHTALYWYRQSLGQGPEFLIYFQGTGAADDSGLPNDRFFAVRPEGSVSTLKIQRTERGDSAVYLCASSPSGSRGETQYFGPGTRLLVL.

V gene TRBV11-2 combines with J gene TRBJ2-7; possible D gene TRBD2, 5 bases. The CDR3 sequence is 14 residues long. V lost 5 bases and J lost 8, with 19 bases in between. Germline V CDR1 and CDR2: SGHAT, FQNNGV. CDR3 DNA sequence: TGTGCCAGCAGCCCAGCGGCTCGCCCCACGAAGCAGTACTTC. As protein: CASSPAARPTKQYF.

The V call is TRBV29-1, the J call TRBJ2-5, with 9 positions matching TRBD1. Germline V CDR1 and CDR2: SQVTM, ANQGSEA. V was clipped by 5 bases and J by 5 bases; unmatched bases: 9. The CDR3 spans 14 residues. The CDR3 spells CSVTPGQGRETQYF. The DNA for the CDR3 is TGCAGCGTTACCCCCGGACAGGGGAGGGAGACCCAGTACTTC.

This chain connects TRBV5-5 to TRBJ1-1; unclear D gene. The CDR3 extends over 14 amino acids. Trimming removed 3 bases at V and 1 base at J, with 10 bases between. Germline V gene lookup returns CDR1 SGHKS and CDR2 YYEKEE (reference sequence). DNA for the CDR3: TGTGCCAGCAGCTCCGGCCTGGCGAACACTGAAGCTTTCTTT. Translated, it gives CASSSGLANTEAFF. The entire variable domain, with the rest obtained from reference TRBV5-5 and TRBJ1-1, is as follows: DAGVTQSPTHLIKTRGQQVTLRCSPISGHKSVSWYQQVLGQGPQFIFQYYEKEERGRGNFPDRFSARQFPNYSSELNVNALLLGDSALYLCASSSGLANTEAFFGQGTRLTVV.

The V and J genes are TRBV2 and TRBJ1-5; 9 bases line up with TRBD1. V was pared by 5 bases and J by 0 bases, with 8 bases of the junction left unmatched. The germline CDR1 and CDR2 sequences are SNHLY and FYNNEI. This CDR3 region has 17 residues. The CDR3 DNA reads TGTGCCAGCAGTCCGACAGGGGGGCCTTATAGCAATCAGCCCCAGCATTTT. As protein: CASSPTGGPYSNQPQHF.

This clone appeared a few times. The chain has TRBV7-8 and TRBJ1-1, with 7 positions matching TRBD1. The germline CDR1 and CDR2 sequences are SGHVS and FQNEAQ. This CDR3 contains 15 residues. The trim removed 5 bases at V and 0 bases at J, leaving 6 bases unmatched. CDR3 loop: CASSMFGQVNTEAFF. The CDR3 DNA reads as TGTGCCAGCAGCATGTTCGGACAGGTGAACACTGAAGCTTTCTTT.

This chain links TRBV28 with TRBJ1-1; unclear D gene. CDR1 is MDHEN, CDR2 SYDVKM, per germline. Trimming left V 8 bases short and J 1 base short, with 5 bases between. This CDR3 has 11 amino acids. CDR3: CASLGNTEAFF. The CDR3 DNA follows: TGTGCCAGCCTGGGGAACACTGAAGCTTTCTTT.

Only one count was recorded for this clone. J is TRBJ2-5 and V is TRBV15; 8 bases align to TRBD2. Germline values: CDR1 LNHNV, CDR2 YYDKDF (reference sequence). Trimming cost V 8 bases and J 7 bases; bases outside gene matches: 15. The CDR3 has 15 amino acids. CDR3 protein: CATGNFAGGLSTQYF. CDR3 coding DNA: TGTGCCACCGGGAATTTCGCGGGAGGCCTTTCGACCCAGTACTTC.

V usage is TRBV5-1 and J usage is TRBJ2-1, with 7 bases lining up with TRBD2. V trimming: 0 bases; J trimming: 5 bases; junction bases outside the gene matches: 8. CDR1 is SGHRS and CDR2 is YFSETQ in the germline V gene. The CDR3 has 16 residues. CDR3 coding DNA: TGCGCCAGCAGCTTGGACGGAGCGGGGAGAAACAATGAGCAGTTCTTC. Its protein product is CASSLDGAGRNNEQFF.

CDR3 nucleotides: TGTGCCAGCACCGACGCTAAGAGCTCCTACAATGAGCAGTTCTTC. The encoded protein is CASTDAKSSYNEQFF. This chain links TRBV5-4 with TRBJ2-1; D gene uncertain. The germline gives CDR1 SGHNT, CDR2 YYREEE (reference sequence). V lost 6 bases and J 0 bases, leaving 13 bases between the germline ends. This CDR3 comprises 15 residues.

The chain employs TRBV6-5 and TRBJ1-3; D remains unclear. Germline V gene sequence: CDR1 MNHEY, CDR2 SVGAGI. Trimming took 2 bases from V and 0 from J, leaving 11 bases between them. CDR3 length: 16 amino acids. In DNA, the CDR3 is TGTGCCAGCAGTTACCGCGCGACCGGCTCTGGAAACACCATATATTTT. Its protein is CASSYRATGSGNTIYF.

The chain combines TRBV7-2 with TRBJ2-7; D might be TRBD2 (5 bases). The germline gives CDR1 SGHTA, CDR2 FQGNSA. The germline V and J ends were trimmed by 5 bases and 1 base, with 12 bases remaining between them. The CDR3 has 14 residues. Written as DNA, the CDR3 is TGTGCCAGCAGCAGCGGCTTAACTTCCTACGAGCAGTACTTC. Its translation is CASSSGLTSYEQYF.

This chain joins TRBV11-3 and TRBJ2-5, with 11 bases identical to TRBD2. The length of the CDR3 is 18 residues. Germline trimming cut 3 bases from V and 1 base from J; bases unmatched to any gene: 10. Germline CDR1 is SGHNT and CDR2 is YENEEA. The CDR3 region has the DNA TGTGCCAGCAGCTTGGGTACAGTGACTAGCGGGATCCAAGAGACCCAGTACTTC. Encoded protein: CASSLGTVTSGIQETQYF.

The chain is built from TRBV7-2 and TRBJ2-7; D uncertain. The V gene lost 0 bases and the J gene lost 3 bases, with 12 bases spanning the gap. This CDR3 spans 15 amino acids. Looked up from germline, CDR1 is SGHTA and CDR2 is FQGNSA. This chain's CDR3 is CASSLASLSDYEQYF. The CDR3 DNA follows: TGTGCCAGCAGCTTAGCTAGCCTCTCCGACTACGAGCAGTACTTC. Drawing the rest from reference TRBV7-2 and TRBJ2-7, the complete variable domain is GAGVSQSPSNKVTEKGKDVELRCDPISGHTALYWYRQSLGQGLEFLIYFQGNSAPDKSGLPSDRFSAERTGGSVSTLTIQRTQQEDSAVYLCASSLASLSDYEQYFGPGTRLTVT.

CDR3 nucleotide sequence: TGTGCCATCGGGACAGGACCCCTCTCTGGAAACACCATATATTTT. Its translation: CAIGTGPLSGNTIYF. This chain uses TRBV10-3 with TRBJ1-3, with TRBD1 matching over 8 bases. The CDR3 has 15 residues. Trimming at V came to 8 bases and at J to 0 bases, leaving 6 bases not matched to a gene. CDR1 is ENHRY and CDR2 is SYGVKD in the germline V gene.

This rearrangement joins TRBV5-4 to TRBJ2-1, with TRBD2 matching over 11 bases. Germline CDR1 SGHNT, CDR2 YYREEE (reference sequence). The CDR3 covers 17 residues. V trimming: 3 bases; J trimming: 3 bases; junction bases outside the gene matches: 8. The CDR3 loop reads CASSSRLSGGVYNEQFF. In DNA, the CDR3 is TGTGCCAGCAGCTCGAGGCTTAGCGGGGGGGTCTACAATGAGCAGTTCTTC.

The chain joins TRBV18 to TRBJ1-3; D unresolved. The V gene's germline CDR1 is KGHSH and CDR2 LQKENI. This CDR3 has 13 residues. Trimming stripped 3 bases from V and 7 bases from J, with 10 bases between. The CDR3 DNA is TGTGCCAGCTCACCGGGTCTAGGGAACACCATATATTTT. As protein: CASSPGLGNTIYF.

CDR3 bases: TGCGCCAGCACCTCGTCTAGCGGGGGCCCAGGGATTGACGGCGAGCAGTACTTC. This gives the protein CASTSSSGGPGIDGEQYF. This chain uses TRBV10-2 with TRBJ2-7, with TRBD2 matching over 10 bases. With 7 bases clipped from V and 6 bases from J, the junction kept 21 bases outside the gene matches. The CDR3 has 18 amino acids. CDR1 and CDR2 from the germline V gene are WSHSY and SAAADI.

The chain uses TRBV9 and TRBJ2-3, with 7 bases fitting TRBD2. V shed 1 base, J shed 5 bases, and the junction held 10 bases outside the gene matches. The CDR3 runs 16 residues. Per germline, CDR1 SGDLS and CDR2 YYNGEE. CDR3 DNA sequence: TGTGCCAGCAGCGTACAGAACGGACTAGTTGGAGATACGCAGTATTTT. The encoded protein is CASSVQNGLVGDTQYF.

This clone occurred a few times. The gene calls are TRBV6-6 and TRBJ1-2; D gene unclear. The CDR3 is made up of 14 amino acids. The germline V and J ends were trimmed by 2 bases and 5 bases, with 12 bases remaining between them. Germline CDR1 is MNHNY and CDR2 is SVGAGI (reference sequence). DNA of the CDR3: TGTGCCAGCAGTTACCGCGACGTGGGTTATGGCTACACCTTC. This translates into CASSYRDVGYGYTF.